Listed below are T cell receptor beta chains from one sample, sequenced in a study of regulatory T cells in long-lasting Graves disease. One entry per CDR3 protein results from TCRdb running MiXCR on the multiplex PCR reads. The sample holds about 290,000 distinct CDR3 sequences, around 21% seen once. The sequenced sample was peripheral blood mononuclear cells (PBMCs), obtained when the disease was refractory, from a patient treated with antithyroid drugs. The receptors were gathered from a female donor with Graves disease. Each CDR3 is given with its conserved first and last residue. Fields, in order: V gene, D gene, J gene, clone size, CDR3 DNA, CDR3 protein. The D gene is left open where the match is weak. The listing skips clone size in some rows; elsewhere it reads once, few, many or a size class.

v_gene: TRBV27; d_gene: NA; j_gene: TRBJ1-2; abundance: many; CDR3nt: TGTGCCAGCAGTTCATTCGGTTCCAGCTATGGCTACACCTTC; CDR3aa: CASSSFGSSYGYTF
v_gene: TRBV4-2; d_gene: NA; j_gene: TRBJ1-5; abundance: NA; CDR3nt: TGTGCCAGCAGCCAAGAGCAGGCACTTAGCAATCAGCCCCAGCATTTT; CDR3aa: CASSQEQALSNQPQHF
v_gene: TRBV7-9; d_gene: NA; j_gene: TRBJ2-7; abundance: NA; CDR3nt: TGTGCCAGCAACTTCGACGTCAAGGACGAGCAGTACTTC; CDR3aa: CASNFDVKDEQYF
v_gene: TRBV28; d_gene: NA; j_gene: TRBJ2-6; abundance: NA; CDR3nt: TGTGCCAGCACTGTCAACTCTGGGGCCAACGTCCTGACTTTC; CDR3aa: CASTVNSGANVLTF
v_gene: TRBV7-2; d_gene: TRBD2; j_gene: TRBJ2-7; abundance: NA; CDR3nt: TGTGCCAGCAGCCCACTAGCGGATACCTACGAGCAGTACTTC; CDR3aa: CASSPLADTYEQYF
v_gene: TRBV15; d_gene: NA; j_gene: TRBJ2-7; abundance: NA; CDR3nt: TGTGCCACCAGCAGAGATGCCGGAGGGGGGTTCGACGAGCAGTACTTC; CDR3aa: CATSRDAGGGFDEQYF
v_gene: TRBV11-2; d_gene: NA; j_gene: TRBJ2-2; abundance: many; CDR3nt: TGTGCCAGCACCTCCACCCCGGGGGGCGTAACCGGGGAGCTGTTTTTT; CDR3aa: CASTSTPGGVTGELFF
v_gene: TRBV20-1; d_gene: TRBD1; j_gene: TRBJ2-7; abundance: many; CDR3nt: TGCAGTGCTAGAGGCGAGACAGGGTCTAAGTACTTC; CDR3aa: CSARGETGSKYF
v_gene: TRBV11-2; d_gene: TRBD2; j_gene: TRBJ2-3; abundance: few; CDR3nt: TGTGCCAGCAGCCCGAGGACTAGCGGGAGGGGGAATACGCAGTATTTT; CDR3aa: CASSPRTSGRGNTQYF
v_gene: TRBV5-6; d_gene: NA; j_gene: TRBJ1-2; abundance: many; CDR3nt: TGTGCCAGCAGCTTGGCCGAAGGACGGAGGCACACCTTC; CDR3aa: CASSLAEGRRHTF
v_gene: TRBV28; d_gene: TRBD1; j_gene: TRBJ1-2; abundance: many; CDR3nt: TGTGCCAGCAGTTCAACAGGACAGGGAAACTATGGCTACACCTTC; CDR3aa: CASSSTGQGNYGYTF
v_gene: TRBV4-1; d_gene: NA; j_gene: TRBJ1-4; abundance: few; CDR3nt: TGCGCCAGCAGCCAAGAAAGGGACATGGAGGTTGCTGAAAAACTGTTTTTT; CDR3aa: CASSQERDMEVAEKLFF
v_gene: TRBV6-1; d_gene: NA; j_gene: TRBJ2-4; abundance: NA; CDR3nt: TGTGCCAGCAGACCCCCTGGGCGGGTAAACATTCAGTACTTC; CDR3aa: CASRPPGRVNIQYF
v_gene: TRBV20-1; d_gene: NA; j_gene: TRBJ2-2; abundance: NA; CDR3nt: TGCAGTGCCCCTGACCCGTTGGACGGAGAGCTGTTTTTT; CDR3aa: CSAPDPLDGELFF
v_gene: TRBV3-1; d_gene: NA; j_gene: TRBJ1-1; abundance: many; CDR3nt: TGTGCCAGCAGCCAAGACGGGGGTATTGTAGCTTTCTTT; CDR3aa: CASSQDGGIVAFF
v_gene: TRBV6-2/TRBV6-3; d_gene: TRBD2; j_gene: TRBJ2-2; abundance: NA; CDR3nt: TGTGCCAGCGGGTCCCTAGCGGGAGTGAGCACCGGGGAGCTGTTTTTT; CDR3aa: CASGSLAGVSTGELFF
v_gene: TRBV18; d_gene: TRBD2; j_gene: TRBJ2-6; abundance: NA; CDR3nt: TGTGCCAGCTCATCACTAGCGGGAGTATCTGGGGCCAACGTCCTGACTTTC; CDR3aa: CASSSLAGVSGANVLTF
v_gene: TRBV28; d_gene: NA; j_gene: TRBJ1-2; abundance: NA; CDR3nt: TGTGCCAGCAGTTTCGTCCTTAACTATGGCTACACCTTC; CDR3aa: CASSFVLNYGYTF
v_gene: TRBV15; d_gene: TRBD1; j_gene: TRBJ1-1; abundance: NA; CDR3nt: TGTGCCACCAGCAGAGATTATCAGGGGGTGTCTGAAGCTTTCTTT; CDR3aa: CATSRDYQGVSEAFF
v_gene: TRBV12-3/TRBV12-4; d_gene: NA; j_gene: TRBJ1-1; abundance: NA; CDR3nt: TGTGCCACGCGCTCGCAATTGAACACTGAAGCTTTCTTT; CDR3aa: CATRSQLNTEAFF
v_gene: TRBV5-1; d_gene: TRBD1; j_gene: TRBJ2-7; abundance: few; CDR3nt: TGCGCCAGCAGCTTGGAACCGGGACAGTTTTGGAACGAGCAGTACTTC; CDR3aa: CASSLEPGQFWNEQYF
v_gene: TRBV3-1; d_gene: NA; j_gene: TRBJ2-2; abundance: few; CDR3nt: TGTGCCAGCAGCCAAGACTATACGGGAACCGGGGAGCTGTTTTTT; CDR3aa: CASSQDYTGTGELFF
v_gene: TRBV6-5; d_gene: NA; j_gene: TRBJ1-1; abundance: few; CDR3nt: TGTGCCAGCAGTTACTCGGGAGGTATCACTGAAGCTTTCTTT; CDR3aa: CASSYSGGITEAFF
v_gene: TRBV5-6; d_gene: NA; j_gene: TRBJ2-7; abundance: few; CDR3nt: TGTGCCAGCAGCTTGGGGGGTCACTCCTACGAGCAGTACTTC; CDR3aa: CASSLGGHSYEQYF
v_gene: TRBV4-1; d_gene: TRBD1; j_gene: TRBJ1-2; abundance: few; CDR3nt: TGCGCCAGCAGCCAAGAAAGGACAGGGGGATATGGCTACACCTTC; CDR3aa: CASSQERTGGYGYTF
v_gene: TRBV19; d_gene: NA; j_gene: TRBJ1-1; abundance: few; CDR3nt: TGTGCCAGCAACCGGGGGCAGGGAGTGAACACTGAAGCTTTCTTT; CDR3aa: CASNRGQGVNTEAFF
v_gene: TRBV12-3/TRBV12-4; d_gene: TRBD1; j_gene: TRBJ1-1; abundance: few; CDR3nt: TGTGCCAGCAGTGATGACAGGGTGAAAGCTTTCTTT; CDR3aa: CASSDDRVKAFF
v_gene: TRBV4-2; d_gene: NA; j_gene: TRBJ1-4; abundance: NA; CDR3nt: TGTGCCAGCAGCCAAGATGGACAGATAAATGAAAAACTGTTTTTT; CDR3aa: CASSQDGQINEKLFF
v_gene: TRBV28; d_gene: NA; j_gene: TRBJ2-7; abundance: many; CDR3nt: TGTGCCAGCAGTTTTAGGCAGACCTACGAGCAGTACTTC; CDR3aa: CASSFRQTYEQYF
v_gene: TRBV28; d_gene: TRBD1; j_gene: TRBJ1-2; abundance: many; CDR3nt: TGTGCCAGCAGTTATCAGGACCGGGACAGGGGGGACTATGGCTACACCTTC; CDR3aa: CASSYQDRDRGDYGYTF
v_gene: TRBV2; d_gene: TRBD1; j_gene: TRBJ1-2; abundance: many; CDR3nt: TGTGCCAGCAGTATACAACAGGGGGCTGTGGGCTACACCTTC; CDR3aa: CASSIQQGAVGYTF
v_gene: TRBV10-1; d_gene: TRBD2; j_gene: TRBJ2-7; abundance: few; CDR3nt: TGCGCCAGCAGTGGCCGCCGGACTAGCGGACGCTACGAGCAGTACTTC; CDR3aa: CASSGRRTSGRYEQYF
v_gene: TRBV28; d_gene: NA; j_gene: TRBJ2-1; abundance: many; CDR3nt: TGTGCCAGCAGTTTAGGGGTAGGGGAGAGGTCCTACAATGAGCAGTTCTTC; CDR3aa: CASSLGVGERSYNEQFF
v_gene: TRBV5-1; d_gene: TRBD2; j_gene: TRBJ2-7; abundance: few; CDR3nt: TGCGCCAGCAGCTCCGGACTAGCGGGACCCCACGAGCAGTACTTC; CDR3aa: CASSSGLAGPHEQYF
v_gene: TRBV7-2; d_gene: TRBD2; j_gene: TRBJ2-5; abundance: many; CDR3nt: TGTGCCAGCAGCATCGGGACTAGCGGGAGAGAGACCCAGTACTTC; CDR3aa: CASSIGTSGRETQYF
v_gene: TRBV2; d_gene: NA; j_gene: TRBJ1-5; abundance: many; CDR3nt: TGTGCCAGCAGTGGAGACAATTTTCAGCCCCAGCATTTT; CDR3aa: CASSGDNFQPQHF
v_gene: TRBV7-9; d_gene: NA; j_gene: TRBJ2-5; abundance: few; CDR3nt: TGTGCCAGCAGCTCCAGGGGGGAGGGAGAGACCCAGTACTTC; CDR3aa: CASSSRGEGETQYF
v_gene: TRBV11-1; d_gene: NA; j_gene: TRBJ2-3; abundance: NA; CDR3nt: TGTGCCAGCAGCCAACCGCAGGGCGGAATTCGTGATACGCAGTATTTT; CDR3aa: CASSQPQGGIRDTQYF
v_gene: TRBV7-2; d_gene: NA; j_gene: TRBJ2-5; abundance: few; CDR3nt: TGTGCCAGCAGCTTTACAGAGACCCAGTACTTC; CDR3aa: CASSFTETQYF
v_gene: TRBV9; d_gene: NA; j_gene: TRBJ1-6; abundance: NA; CDR3nt: TGTGCCAGCAGCGTAGGGGCCGGGGGAAATTCACCCCTCCACTTT; CDR3aa: CASSVGAGGNSPLHF
v_gene: TRBV28; d_gene: NA; j_gene: TRBJ2-7; abundance: many; CDR3nt: TGTGCCAGCAGTTATAGATCCTACGAGCAGTACTTC; CDR3aa: CASSYRSYEQYF
v_gene: TRBV7-9; d_gene: TRBD1; j_gene: TRBJ2-1; abundance: NA; CDR3nt: TGTGCCAGCAGCTTAAAGTGGACAGGAGACGTCCAGTTCTTC; CDR3aa: CASSLKWTGDVQFF
v_gene: TRBV30; d_gene: TRBD2; j_gene: TRBJ2-5; abundance: few; CDR3nt: TGTGCCTGGAGTCCGGGCGGGAGGGGTGAGACCCAGTACTTC; CDR3aa: CAWSPGGRGETQYF
v_gene: TRBV30; d_gene: TRBD1; j_gene: TRBJ2-5; abundance: few; CDR3nt: TGTGCCTGGAGTGGGACAGGCAAGAGGGCCCAGTACTTC; CDR3aa: CAWSGTGKRAQYF